Following are 28 T cell receptor beta chains from one sample sequenced in a study of response to subunit inactivated influenza vaccine. TCRdb analysed the RT-PCR reads with MiXCR anew, one entry per CDR3 protein. The sample comprises 500,000 to 650,000 distinct CDR3 sequences, approximately 7.1% of which are singletons, and 10% to 15% rests with the top ten. Material: PBMCs from blood, obtained around 25 months after vaccination. The origin of the receptors is a man between 45 and 75 years old who received an inactivated influenza vaccine.

This chain joins TRBV4-3 and TRBJ2-3; 7 bases line up with TRBD1. Germline V lookup: CDR1 LGHNA, CDR2 YSLEER. This CDR3 has 17 amino acids. The trim removed 0 bases at V and 4 bases at J, leaving 10 bases unmatched. As DNA, the CDR3 is TGCGCCAGCAGCCAAGATCCGTCCGGGACAGCCTCAGATACGCAGTATTTT. Protein: CASSQDPSGTASDTQYF.

This clonotype was counted between two and nine times. The CDR3 reads CSARGGGAWNEQFF. The CDR3 coding sequence is TGCAGTGCTAGAGGAGGGGGGGCGTGGAATGAGCAGTTCTTC. The chain is built from TRBV20-1 and TRBJ2-1; D may be TRBD2 (7 bases). CDR1 is DFQATT, CDR2 SNEGSKA, per germline (reference sequence). The CDR3 contains 14 residues. V lost 1 base and J 7 bases, leaving 14 bases between the germline ends.

This clonotype was seen many times. The chain couples TRBV6-1 to TRBJ2-5, with 9 bases matching TRBD1. The V gene's germline CDR1 is MNHNS and CDR2 SASEGT. J gave up 5 bases and V 5 bases, and 9 bases lay outside the gene matches. The CDR3 is made up of 15 amino acids. The CDR3 region is CASSTRTGELETQYF. The CDR3 DNA reads as TGTGCCAGCAGTACACGGACAGGGGAGTTGGAGACCCAGTACTTC.

At least ten counts were recorded for this clonotype. CDR3: CASSGQMNTEAFF. As DNA, the CDR3 is TGTGCCAGCAGCGGACAGATGAACACTGAAGCTTTCTTT. This chain connects TRBV12-3 or TRBV12-4 to TRBJ1-1, with TRBD1 as a possible D gene (6 bases). Trimming shortened V by 6 bases and J by 0 bases, and 8 bases separated the two germline ends. This CDR3 spans 13 amino acids.

This clonotype has at least ten counts. The rearrangement joins TRBV5-1 to TRBJ2-3, with D uncertain. This CDR3 contains 15 residues. The V and J ends lost 4 bases and 0 bases respectively, with 12 bases between them. CDR1 is SGHRS and CDR2 is YFSETQ in the germline V gene. CDR3 sequence: CASSVGITSTDTQYF. As DNA, the CDR3 is TGCGCCAGCAGCGTGGGGATTACTAGCACAGATACGCAGTATTTT.

The chain employs TRBV21-1 and TRBJ2-3; TRBD1 was called by the table and not checked on the DNA. TRBV21-1 corresponds to a pseudogene. This CDR3 comprises 16 residues. The chain's CDR3 is CASSINSPSGTDTQYF. The DNA for the CDR3 is TGTGCCAGCAGCATAAACTCCCCCTCAGGCACAGATACGCAGTATTTT.

The chain combines TRBV7-8 with TRBJ1-1; D gene ambiguous. The germline CDR1 and CDR2 sequences are SGHVS and FQNEAQ. The CDR3 loop spans 15 amino acids. Trimming took off 5 bases at V and 1 base at J, with 14 bases between the two ends. The CDR3 here is CASSPLRWGNTEAFF. DNA for the CDR3: TGTGCCAGCAGCCCTTTAAGATGGGGGAACACTGAAGCTTTCTTT.

This clonotype was observed at least ten times. The chain carries TRBV18 and TRBJ2-2; D gene ambiguous. CDR1 KGHSH and CDR2 LQKENI come from the germline V gene. This CDR3 contains 18 residues. Trimming cost V 3 bases and J 5 bases, with 22 bases left between them. DNA of the CDR3: TGTGCCAGCTCACCGACGGACCGTTTCCTTACCTTTACCGGGGAGCTGTTTTTT. Its protein is CASSPTDRFLTFTGELFF. The variable domain in full, completed from reference TRBV18 and TRBJ2-2, reads NAGVMQNPRHLVRRRGQEARLRCSPMKGHSHVYWYRQLPEEGLKFMVYLQKENIIDESGMPKERFSAEFPKEGPSILRIQQVVRGDSAAYFCASSPTDRFLTFTGELFFGEGSRLTVL.

This clonotype was seen many times. The chain couples TRBV3-1 to TRBJ1-1; tentative D call: TRBD1 (5 bases). The germline CDR1 and CDR2 sequences are LGHDT and YNNKEL (reference sequence). The CDR3 length is 16 residues. The V and J ends lost 1 base and 0 bases respectively, with 12 bases between them. The CDR3, as DNA: TGTGCCAGCAGCCAAGGCCGGGGGTACATGAACACTGAAGCTTTCTTT. This translates into CASSQGRGYMNTEAFF.

This chain links TRBV6-5 with TRBJ1-4; 7 bases agree with TRBD1. Germline CDR1 and CDR2: MNHEY and SVGAGI. V dropped 4 bases and J dropped 10; count of bases not matched to a gene: 6. The length of the CDR3 is 13 residues. CDR3 bases: TGTGCCAGCAGTTCCGGGACAGTTGGAAAACTGTTTTTT. It is translated as CASSSGTVGKLFF.

This clonotype was found a few times. The junction differs from germline at one of its ends, possibly a read error. The chain joins TRBV7-2 to TRBJ2-3, with 11 positions matching TRBD2. The germline V gene encodes CDR1 SGHTA and CDR2 FQGNSA. CDR3 length: 15 amino acids. The CDR3 region is CASSIAGGRTDTQYF. The CDR3 DNA is TGTGCCAGCAGCATAGCGGGAGGGCGCACAGATACGCAGTATTTT.

The V gene is TRBV5-1, the J gene TRBJ2-3, with D hard to call. From germline, CDR1 is SGHRS and CDR2 YFSETQ. The CDR3 runs to 16 residues. Trimming removed 2 bases at V and 1 base at J, with 14 bases between. This CDR3 is CASSFLLGQRTDTQYF. CDR3 nucleotide sequence: TGCGCCAGCAGCTTCCTGTTAGGTCAGCGCACAGATACGCAGTATTTT.

This chain uses TRBV7-2 with TRBJ2-3, with 10 bases lining up with TRBD2. V was clipped by 2 bases and J by 5 bases; unmatched bases: 10. CDR3 length: 17 amino acids. In germline, CDR1 is SGHTA, CDR2 FQGNSA. The CDR3 loop is CASSLTGPAGGRDTQYF. The CDR3 DNA reads as TGTGCCAGCAGCTTAACAGGTCCAGCGGGGGGGCGAGATACGCAGTATTTT.

The CDR3 bases are TGCAGTGTTAGGGCGGGACAGGCTGAAGCTTTCTTT. It is translated as CSVRAGQAEAFF. The V and J genes are TRBV20-1 and TRBJ1-1; 8 bases line up with TRBD1. CDR3 size: 12 residues. Germline V gene lookup returns CDR1 DFQATT and CDR2 SNEGSKA (reference sequence). V trimming: 7 bases; J trimming: 6 bases; junction bases outside the gene matches: 7.

This clonotype was observed at least ten times. J is TRBJ1-2 and V is TRBV6-5; 8 bases fit TRBD1. Losses at the gene ends were 2 bases for V and 4 bases for J; bases not matched to a gene: 6. Per the germline V gene, CDR1 is MNHEY and CDR2 is SVGAGI. CDR3 length equals 15 residues. CDR3 sequence (DNA): TGTGCCAGCAGTTACACCGGGACAGGATCCTATGGCTACACCTTC. Translated: CASSYTGTGSYGYTF.

In this sample, this clonotype turned up many times. The J gene is TRBJ2-1, the V gene TRBV5-1; 7 nucleotides agree with TRBD1. From germline, CDR1 is SGHRS and CDR2 YFSETQ. Trimming at V came to 4 bases and at J to 0 bases, leaving 4 bases not matched to a gene. The CDR3 spans 15 residues. The CDR3 DNA reads TGCGCCAGCAGCGGGGACAGTAGCTCCTACAATGAGCAGTTCTTC. Its translation is CASSGDSSSYNEQFF.

The chain has TRBV6-1 and TRBJ2-7; a possible D gene is TRBD2 (6 bases). The germline V gene has CDR1 MNHNS and CDR2 SASEGT. The ends were cut back, 8 bases at V and 3 bases at J, with 20 bases in the middle. CDR3 length equals 15 residues. CDR3 in amino acids: CASHYTDGLSYEQYF. As DNA, the CDR3 is TGTGCCAGCCATTATACTGATGGACTAAGCTACGAGCAGTACTTC.

This clonotype was picked up many times. The genes are TRBV27 and TRBJ2-1; D is unresolved. Germline loops: CDR1 MNHEY, CDR2 SMNVEV (reference sequence). The CDR3 length is 13 residues. V was clipped by 3 bases and J by 4 bases, with 7 bases between them. The CDR3 loop is CASSFLRYNEQFF. The CDR3 DNA is TGTGCCAGCAGTTTCTTAAGGTACAATGAGCAGTTCTTC.

This clonotype was found a few times. The genes are TRBV3-1 and TRBJ2-1; possible D gene TRBD1, 5 bases. V lost 0 bases and J lost 14, with 14 bases in between. The CDR3 contains 13 residues. Per germline, CDR1 LGHDT and CDR2 YNNKEL (reference sequence). The CDR3 nucleotides are TGTGCCAGCAGCCAAGATCGGCAGGGAATGAAGTTCTTC. Amino acids: CASSQDRQGMKFF.

This chain joins TRBV28 and TRBJ2-7; unclear D gene. Trimming took off 3 bases at V and 6 bases at J, with 12 bases between the two ends. The germline CDR1 and CDR2 sequences are MDHEN and SYDVKM. The CDR3 covers 13 residues. Here the CDR3 DNA reads TGTGCCAGCAGTTTCGAGTCATTCCCCGAGCAGTACTTC. The encoded protein is CASSFESFPEQYF. Full variable domain (rest looked up from reference TRBV28 and TRBJ2-7): DVKVTQSSRYLVKRTGEKVFLECVQDMDHENMFWYRQDPGLGLRLIYFSYDVKMKEKGDIPEGYSVSREKKERFSLILESASTNQTSMYLCASSFESFPEQYFGPGTRLTVT.

The chain joins TRBV21-1 to TRBJ1-1. TRBV21-1 is designated a pseudogene. This CDR3 is built from 13 residues. CDR3 sequence reads: CASSNRGRTEAFF. CDR3 nucleotide sequence: TGTGCCAGCAGCAACCGTGGAAGGACTGAAGCTTTCTTT.

V gene TRBV10-2 combines with J gene TRBJ2-1, with TRBD2 matching 9 bases. The ends lost 0 bases at V and 7 bases at J; junction bases unmatched: 7. CDR1 is WSHSY and CDR2 is SAAADI in the germline V gene. The CDR3 is made up of 16 amino acids. CDR3 amino acids: CASSESRRGGQNEQFF. DNA of the CDR3: TGCGCCAGCAGTGAGTCGAGGCGGGGGGGCCAAAATGAGCAGTTCTTC.

This clonotype was observed many times. CDR3 amino acids: CASSFGRGSGELFF. DNA of the CDR3: TGTGCCAGCAGTTTCGGAAGAGGGTCCGGGGAGCTGTTTTTT. V is TRBV27 and J is TRBJ2-2; D possibly corresponds to TRBD2 (5 bases). This CDR3 comprises 14 residues. V shed 3 bases and J shed 6 bases, with 11 bases lying between them. Germline CDR1 MNHEY, CDR2 SMNVEV (reference sequence).

The chain recombines TRBV11-2 with TRBJ2-7; D gene ambiguous. The CDR3 spans 15 residues. Germline loops: CDR1 SGHAT, CDR2 FQNNGV. Trimming stripped 0 bases from V and 4 bases from J, with 13 bases between. CDR3 sequence reads: CASSLDVGQSYEQYF. DNA for the CDR3: TGTGCCAGCAGCTTAGACGTAGGGCAGTCGTACGAGCAGTACTTC.

The sample holds many counts of this clonotype. This chain uses TRBV6-2 or TRBV6-3 with TRBJ2-3, with D perhaps matching TRBD2 (6 bases). V was cut by 4 bases and J by 4 bases, with 12 bases left in between. Germline values: CDR1 MNHEY, CDR2 SVGEGT. There are 14 residues in the CDR3. The CDR3, as DNA: TGTGCCAGCAGTTCGGGAGCACTCCCAGATACGCAGTATTTT. Protein: CASSSGALPDTQYF.

This clonotype has only a few counts. The V gene is TRBV20-1, the J gene TRBJ2-7; 7 bases fit TRBD2. The germline V gene has CDR1 DFQATT and CDR2 SNEGSKA (reference sequence). The CDR3 loop spans 14 amino acids. V lost 1 base to trimming and J lost 3 bases; unmatched junction nucleotides: 6. Here the CDR3 DNA reads TGCAGTGCTAGAGTTACAAGCGGGGACTACGAGCAGTACTTC. The encoded protein is CSARVTSGDYEQYF.

The chain employs TRBV4-1 and TRBJ2-7; D not resolved. The V end lost 7 bases, the J end lost 0 bases, and 22 bases lay between the germline ends. Germline V lookup: CDR1 MGHRA, CDR2 YSYEKL. CDR3 size: 17 residues. The CDR3 nucleotides read TGCGCCAGCACCTCAAAACCTCCTAGTGACATCTCCTACGAGCAGTACTTC. Residues: CASTSKPPSDISYEQYF.

This clonotype was observed a handful of times. The rearrangement links TRBV7-2 to TRBJ2-3, with D possibly being TRBD2 (5 bases). Germline CDR1 reads SGHTA; CDR2 reads FQGNSA. The CDR3 length is 13 residues. V lost 5 bases and J 9 bases, leaving 15 bases between the germline ends. The CDR3 sequence is CASSPGESGTQYF. CDR3 in DNA: TGTGCCAGCAGCCCCGGGGAGTCGGGGACGCAGTATTTT.